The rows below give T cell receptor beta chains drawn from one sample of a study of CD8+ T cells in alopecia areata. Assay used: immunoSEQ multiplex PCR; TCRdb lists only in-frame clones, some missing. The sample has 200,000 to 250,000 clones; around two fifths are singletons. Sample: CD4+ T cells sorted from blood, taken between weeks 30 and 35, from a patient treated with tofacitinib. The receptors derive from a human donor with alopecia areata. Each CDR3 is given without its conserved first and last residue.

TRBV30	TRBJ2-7	AWSGGSYEQY
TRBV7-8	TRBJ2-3	ASSGGGQLGADTQY
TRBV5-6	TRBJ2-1	ASSFIDEQF
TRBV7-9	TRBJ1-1	ASGQGAQGAF
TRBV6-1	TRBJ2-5	ASRTPPGETQY
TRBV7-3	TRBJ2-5	ASSPQGRAQETQY
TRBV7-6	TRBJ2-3	ASSSPTGLRTDTQY
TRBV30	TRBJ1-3	AWTRLTGNTIY
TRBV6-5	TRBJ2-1	ASKTYYNEQF
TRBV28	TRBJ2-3	ASSQAGSTDTQY
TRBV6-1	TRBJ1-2	ASSEVSRVFGYT
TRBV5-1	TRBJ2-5	ASSLTSGSVQETQY
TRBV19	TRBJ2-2	ASSPIPGLAGTGELF
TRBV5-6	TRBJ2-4	ASSGTWAKNIQY
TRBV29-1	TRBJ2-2	SFVIGLNTGELF
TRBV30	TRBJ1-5	AWSVVRGEPQH
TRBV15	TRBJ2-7	ATSSPGTAYYEQY
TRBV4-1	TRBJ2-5	ASSQDTPRETQY
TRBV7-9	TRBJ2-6	ASSLVVQSGANVLT
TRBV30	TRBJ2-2	AWKTGTNTGELF
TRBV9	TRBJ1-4	ASSEETGGFEKLF
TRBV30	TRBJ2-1	AWSVPGQLSYNEQF
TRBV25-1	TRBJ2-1	ASAIYNEQF
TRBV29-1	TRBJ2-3	SVPSPLTDTQY
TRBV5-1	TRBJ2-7	ASSRAGTGGSYEQY
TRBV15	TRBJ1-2	ATSRQGAAYGYT
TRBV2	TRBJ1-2	ASRTTQGANYGYT
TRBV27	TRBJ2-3	ASSSRTSTDTQY
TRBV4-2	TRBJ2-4	ASSSQGRTPKNIQY
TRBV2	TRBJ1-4	ASTQINEKLF
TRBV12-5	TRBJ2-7	ASGFYRAYEQY
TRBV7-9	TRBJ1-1	ASSLDPNTEAF
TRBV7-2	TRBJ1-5	ASSLEYSSNQPQH
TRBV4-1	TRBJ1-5	ASSPTTGGQPQH
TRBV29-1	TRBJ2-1	SVRGTLGDEQF
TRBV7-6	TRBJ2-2	ASRSSGELF
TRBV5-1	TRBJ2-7	ASSLAAASYEQY
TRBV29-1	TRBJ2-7	SVQTGVYEQY
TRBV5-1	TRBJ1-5	ASTQQGPPQH
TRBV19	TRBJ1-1	ASIKNTEAF
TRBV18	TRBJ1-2	ASSPGGRLGYT
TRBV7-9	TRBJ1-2	ASSPEWTGANYGYT
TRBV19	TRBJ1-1	ASSISRNTEAF
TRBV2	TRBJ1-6	ASQSHRQGARYNSPLH
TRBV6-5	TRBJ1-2	ASNPGQGGYGYT
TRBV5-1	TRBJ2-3	ASSAWTSGARTDTQY
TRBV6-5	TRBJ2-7	ASSYKGSGGAEEQY
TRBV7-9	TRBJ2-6	ASSKQTGANVLT
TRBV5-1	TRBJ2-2	ASTSGLAGNTGELF
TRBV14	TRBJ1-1	ASSLDRVRTF
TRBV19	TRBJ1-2	ASRVSQGNYGYT
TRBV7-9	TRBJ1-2	ASSRSDRSYGYT
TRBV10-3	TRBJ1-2	AISESTARYGYT
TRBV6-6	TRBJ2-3	ASSYVDRVQY
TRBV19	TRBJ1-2	ASSIRGRLYGYT
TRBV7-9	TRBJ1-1	ASSLVSGDTEAF
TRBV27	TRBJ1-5	ASSFSDRSNQPQH
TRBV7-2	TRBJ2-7	ASSLASQKAYEQY
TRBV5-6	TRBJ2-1	ASSTRTGFDEQF
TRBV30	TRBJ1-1	ACAGAYGTEAF